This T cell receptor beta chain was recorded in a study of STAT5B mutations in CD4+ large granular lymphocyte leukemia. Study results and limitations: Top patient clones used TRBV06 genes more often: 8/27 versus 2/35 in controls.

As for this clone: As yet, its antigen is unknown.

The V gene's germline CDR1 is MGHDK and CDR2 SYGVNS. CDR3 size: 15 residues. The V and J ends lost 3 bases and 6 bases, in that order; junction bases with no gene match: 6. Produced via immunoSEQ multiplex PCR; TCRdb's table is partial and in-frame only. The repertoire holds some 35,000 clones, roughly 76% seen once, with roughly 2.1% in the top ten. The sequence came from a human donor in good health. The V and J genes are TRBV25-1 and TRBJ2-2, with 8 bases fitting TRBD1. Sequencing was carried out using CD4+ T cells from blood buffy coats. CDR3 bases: TGTGCCAGCAGTGATTCGGACAGGGTGGCCGGGGAGCTGTTTTTT. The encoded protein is CASSDSDRVAGELFF.